Listed here are 14 T cell receptor beta chains from one sample, sequenced in a study of tumor-infiltrating lymphocytes in localized non-small cell lung cancer. Repertoires were generated with immunoSEQ multiplex PCR, while TCRdb's copy carries only in-frame clones and drops some. Of around 6,400 clones listed, about 71% were seen once; the top ten hold approximately 6.5%. Specimen: uninvolved lung tissue not adjacent to the tumor. Receptor source: a human donor with non-small cell lung cancer.

The chain combines TRBV7-3 with TRBJ2-2, with TRBD2 matching 11 bases. CDR1 and CDR2 (germline): SGHTA, FQGTGA. Trimming took 4 bases from V and 1 from J; bases not matched to a gene: 8. This CDR3 contains 18 residues. In DNA form, the CDR3 reads TGTGCCAGCAGCTCGATCCTGACTAGCGGGGAGAACACCGGGGAGCTGTTTTTT. Encoded protein: CASSSILTSGENTGELFF.

CDR3 coding DNA: TGTGCCAGCAGCCGGGGGTGGAACACCGGGGAGCTGTTTTTT. As protein: CASSRGWNTGELFF. The V and J genes are TRBV11-3 and TRBJ2-2, with D possibly being TRBD2 (6 bases). The germline V and J ends were trimmed by 5 bases and 1 base, with 8 bases remaining between them. Germline V gene lookup returns CDR1 SGHNT and CDR2 YENEEA. This CDR3 is 14 amino acids long.

V gene TRBV6-1 combines with J gene TRBJ1-2, with 10 bases lining up with TRBD1. The V gene end was trimmed by 8 bases and the J gene end by 7 bases; junction bases not matched to a gene: 4. The length of the CDR3 is 12 residues. Germline values: CDR1 MNHNS, CDR2 SASEGT. The CDR3 nucleotides are TGTGCCAGCGGGACAGGGGTTTTTGGCTACACCTTC. The encoded protein is CASGTGVFGYTF.

CDR3 nucleotides: TGCAGCGCTAACCTACCGGGACAGGGGGGCAACACTGAAGCTTTCTTT. Its translation: CSANLPGQGGNTEAFF. V is TRBV29-1 and J is TRBJ1-1; 11 bases match TRBD1. From germline, CDR1 is SQVTM and CDR2 ANQGSEA. J lost 2 bases, V lost 7 bases, and 12 bases had no gene match. CDR3 length: 16 residues.

The genes are TRBV5-1 and TRBJ2-1; D may be TRBD1 or TRBD2 (5 bases each). The germline V gene encodes CDR1 SGHRS and CDR2 YFSETQ. The V and J ends lost 0 bases and 0 bases respectively, with 7 bases between them. This CDR3 has 15 amino acids. The CDR3 spells CASSLGGISYNEQFF. The CDR3, as DNA: TGCGCCAGCAGCTTGGGGGGGATCTCCTACAATGAGCAGTTCTTC.

The chain combines TRBV6-5 with TRBJ1-1; D remains unclear. The CDR3 sequence is 13 residues long. V lost 2 bases to trimming and J lost 4 bases, with 8 bases between them. From germline, CDR1 is MNHEY and CDR2 SVGAGI. The CDR3 DNA reads TGTGCCAGCAGTTACCCGGTTCTCACTGAAGCTTTCTTT. Translating it yields CASSYPVLTEAFF.

The rearrangement uses TRBV9 and TRBJ2-6; D not certain. Between the trimmed V and J ends, which lost 2 bases and 2 bases, there was a span of 14 bases. CDR1 and CDR2 (germline): SGDLS, YYNGEE. The CDR3 loop spans 17 amino acids. As DNA, the CDR3 is TGTGCCAGCAGCGTTGGGCAGTTTGGCACTGGGGCCAACGTCCTGACTTTC. Encoded protein: CASSVGQFGTGANVLTF.

This chain uses TRBV14 with TRBJ2-5; 14 positions match TRBD2. Germline trimming cut 2 bases from V and 5 bases from J; bases unmatched to any gene: 10. CDR3 length: 18 residues. Germline CDR1 SGHDN, CDR2 FVKESK. CDR3 nucleotides: TGTGCCAGCAGCCAAAGAGGGACTAGCGGGGGATCTGGGGAGACCCAGTACTTC. The encoded protein is CASSQRGTSGGSGETQYF.

The CDR3 is CAWSQIGSPAFF. In DNA, the CDR3 is TGTGCCTGGAGTCAAATAGGGTCGCCAGCTTTCTTT. This chain links TRBV30 with TRBJ1-1; D not resolved. V shed 2 bases and J shed 10 bases, with 14 bases lying between them. Germline V CDR1 and CDR2: GTSNPN, SVGIG (reference sequence). The CDR3 runs to 12 residues.

CDR3 bases: TGTGCCAGCAGTTTTCACCCTACCGGGACAGGGGACACTGAAGCTTTCTTT. Its translation: CASSFHPTGTGDTEAFF. The chain links TRBV28 to TRBJ1-1; TRBD1 matches 10 bases. Germline CDR1 reads MDHEN; CDR2 reads SYDVKM. The V gene end was trimmed by 3 bases and the J gene end by 3 bases; junction bases not matched to a gene: 10. The CDR3 is made up of 17 amino acids. Variable domain in full (rest from reference TRBV28 and TRBJ1-1): DVKVTQSSRYLVKRTGEKVFLECVQDMDHENMFWYRQDPGLGLRLIYFSYDVKMKEKGDIPEGYSVSREKKERFSLILESASTNQTSMYLCASSFHPTGTGDTEAFFGQGTRLTVV.

This chain connects TRBV5-5 to TRBJ1-5; D unclear. The CDR3 has 16 amino acids. CDR1 is SGHKS and CDR2 is YYEKEE in the germline V gene (reference sequence). V was shortened by 3 bases and J by 0 bases, with 13 bases between the two germline ends. CDR3 sequence reads: CASSSGPKPSNQPQHF. For the CDR3, the DNA is TGTGCCAGCAGCTCCGGACCTAAACCTAGCAATCAGCCCCAGCATTTT.

The chain links TRBV11-2 to TRBJ2-3, with unresolved D. This CDR3 has 16 residues. The V and J ends lost 1 base and 5 bases respectively, with 16 bases between them. From germline, CDR1 is SGHAT and CDR2 FQNNGV. CDR3 in DNA: TGTGCCAGCAGCTTAGGGGCAGAGGTAGTTGGAGATACGCAGTATTTT. This gives the protein CASSLGAEVVGDTQYF.

This clone appeared once. V usage is TRBV27 and J usage is TRBJ2-3; 7 nucleotides line up with TRBD1. V lost 3 bases, J lost 5 bases, and 5 bases stayed unmatched. The CDR3 is 14 residues long. Per the germline V gene, CDR1 is MNHEY and CDR2 is SMNVEV (reference sequence). CDR3 coding DNA: TGTGCCAGCAGTTTTGAGGGGGCAGGAGATACGCAGTATTTT. Translation: CASSFEGAGDTQYF.

This clone was found a few times. The genes are TRBV7-8 and TRBJ2-5; TRBD2 matches at 13 bases. Germline assignment: CDR1 SGHVS and CDR2 FQNEAQ. The CDR3 is 17 residues long. The ends lost 0 bases at V and 1 base at J; junction bases unmatched: 2. This chain's CDR3 is CASSLAGLAGIQETQYF. For the CDR3, the DNA is TGTGCCAGCAGCTTAGCGGGACTAGCGGGGATCCAAGAGACCCAGTACTTC.